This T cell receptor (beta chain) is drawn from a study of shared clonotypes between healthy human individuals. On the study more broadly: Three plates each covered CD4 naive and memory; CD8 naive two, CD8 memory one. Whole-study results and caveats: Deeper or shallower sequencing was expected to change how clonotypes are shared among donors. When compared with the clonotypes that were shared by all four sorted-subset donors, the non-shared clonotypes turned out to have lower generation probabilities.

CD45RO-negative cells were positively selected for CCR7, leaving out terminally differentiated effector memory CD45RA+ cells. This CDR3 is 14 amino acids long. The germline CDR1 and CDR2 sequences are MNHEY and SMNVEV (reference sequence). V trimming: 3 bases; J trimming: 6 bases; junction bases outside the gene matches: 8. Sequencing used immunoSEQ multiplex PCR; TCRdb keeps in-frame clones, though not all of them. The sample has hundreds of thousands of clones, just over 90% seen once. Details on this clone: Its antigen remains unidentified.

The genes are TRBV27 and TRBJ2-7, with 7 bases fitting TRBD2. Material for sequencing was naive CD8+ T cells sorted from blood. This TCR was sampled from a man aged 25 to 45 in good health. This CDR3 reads CASSFGGRASEQYF. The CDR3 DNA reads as TGTGCCAGCAGTTTCGGGGGGAGGGCATCCGAGCAGTACTTC.